The TCR beta chain described here comes from a study of T cell responses to AZD1222 COVID-19 vaccine. TCRdb's table, derived via immunoSEQ multiplex PCR, lists solely in-frame clones and lacks some. This sample has about 88,000 clones, with approximately 91% found just once. This CDR3 has 15 amino acids. CDR1 LGHDT and CDR2 YNNKEL come from the germline V gene (reference sequence). The V and J ends lost 3 bases and 0 bases respectively, with 11 bases between them. The source material was peripheral blood, sampled on day 0 of AZD1222 vaccination. The genes are TRBV3-1 (or the pseudogene TRBV3-2) and TRBJ1-1; no clear D gene. This TCR was recovered from an adult in good health. The CDR3 DNA sequence: TGTGCCAGCAGCCAGCTGGGTGGGCTGAACACTGAAGCTTTCTTT. It yields the protein CASSQLGGLNTEAFF.